This T cell receptor (beta chain) was obtained from a study of T cell repertoires in cytomegalovirus infection. Study-level results: Pooled public TCR beta family frequency picked out CMV carriers with the relevant HLA. Clonotypes of TCR beta that were HLA-C-restricted and CMV-specific dominated the ex vivo response.

Deletions cut 5 bases from V and 5 bases from J, with 13 bases between. The CDR3 has 14 amino acids. Germline values: CDR1 MDHEN, CDR2 SYDVKM. Each CDR3 protein is one row after TCRdb ran MiXCR on the reads. This sample has approximately 200,000 distinct CDR3 sequences, with approximately 24% found just once. This clonotype has a handful of counts. Its antigen is still unknown. This sequence joins TRBV28 and TRBJ2-1; maybe TRBD2 (5 bases). This clonotype originated in a human donor in good health (CMV status not recorded). Some clones in this sample may be carry-over from other donors' samples. The material sequenced was CD8+ T cells from PBMCs. CDR3 in DNA: TGTGCCAGCAGTCCCCCGACGGGAAACAATGAGCAGTTCTTC. This translates into CASSPPTGNNEQFF.